This T cell receptor (beta chain) was captured in a study of blood T cells in healthy people across ages. Study-wide findings and caveats: As naive T cell percentage varied, TCR beta diversity correlated strongly with it.

Germline CDR1 is MNHNS and CDR2 is SASEGT. V gave up 7 bases and J gave up 4 bases, with 15 bases separating them. The CDR3 has 14 amino acids. This clonotype appeared a few times. Its antigen is still unknown. A second PCR of about 6 to 11 cycles used a sample-barcoded 5' primer and a J-beta primer mix. TCRdb re-derived calls from the 5' RACE reads in MiXCR, one entry per CDR3 protein. The sample carries about 930,000 distinct CDR3 sequences, about 27% recorded once. These data also featured in a second study, about T cells of mothers and their children. That source adds: Per mother, over 8 million TCR beta CDR3 reads were obtained; per child, around 2.8 million.

Sequenced material: blood. This TCR came from a woman aged 40 to 55 in good health. This chain links TRBV6-1 with TRBJ2-3; the D gene is possibly TRBD2 (6 bases). The CDR3 here is CASTVGGTADTQYF. The DNA of the CDR3 is TGTGCCAGCACGGTGGGGGGAACGGCAGATACGCAGTATTTT.